One and the same sample provided the 13 T cell receptor beta chains below, sequenced in a study of STAT5B mutations in CD4+ large granular lymphocyte leukemia. Method: immunoSEQ multiplex PCR; TCRdb's copy keeps in-frame clones and lacks some. The repertoire holds tens of thousands of clones, with 65% to 85% as singletons. Sequenced input: CD4+ T cells from blood buffy coats. These receptor sequences come from a human donor in good health.

The chain recombines TRBV4-1 with TRBJ1-2; D gene uncertain. Germline loops: CDR1 MGHRA, CDR2 YSYEKL. The V and J ends lost 0 bases and 3 bases respectively, with 5 bases between them. The CDR3 extends over 13 amino acids. The CDR3 nucleotides are TGCGCCAGCAGCCAAGAATCGGACTATGGCTACACCTTC. Protein product: CASSQESDYGYTF.

J is TRBJ2-7 and V is TRBV14; the match to TRBD1 covers 7 bases. The V gene end was trimmed by 4 bases and the J gene end by 3 bases; junction bases not matched to a gene: 12. The CDR3 spans 16 residues. Looked up from germline, CDR1 is SGHDN and CDR2 is FVKESK. In nucleotides, the CDR3 is TGTGCCAGCAGCCCGCTGATCGGACAGGTTTACTACGAGCAGTACTTC. Protein sequence: CASSPLIGQVYYEQYF.

CDR3 coding DNA: TGTGCCAGCAGCTTCTACAGGCTACCTAATGAAAAACTGTTTTTT. Its translation: CASSFYRLPNEKLFF. This chain joins TRBV11-2 and TRBJ1-4; the D gene is possibly TRBD1 (5 bases). The germline V and J ends were trimmed by 3 bases and 3 bases, with 11 bases remaining between them. In germline, CDR1 is SGHAT, CDR2 FQNNGV. There are 15 residues in the CDR3.

This chain connects TRBV6-5 to TRBJ2-2; perhaps D is TRBD1 or TRBD2 (5 bases each). The CDR3 loop spans 13 amino acids. The germline V gene has CDR1 MNHEY and CDR2 SVGAGI. V was trimmed by 4 bases and J by 4 bases, leaving 7 bases between them. CDR3 amino acids: CASSWGSTGELFF. CDR3 in DNA: TGTGCCAGCAGTTGGGGGAGCACCGGGGAGCTGTTTTTT.

This clone occurred a few times. The rearrangement joins TRBV6-1 to TRBJ1-2; no clear D. The CDR3 loop spans 12 amino acids. The V gene lost 2 bases and the J gene lost 7 bases, with 8 bases spanning the gap. The germline V gene encodes CDR1 MNHNS and CDR2 SASEGT. This CDR3 reads CASSEYEGGYTF. The CDR3, as DNA: TGTGCCAGCAGTGAATACGAGGGTGGCTACACCTTC.

This clone was found a few times. The J gene is TRBJ2-7, the V gene TRBV19, with D unresolved. Germline V gene data show CDR1 as LNHDA and CDR2 as SQIVND (reference sequence). With 4 bases removed from V and 4 bases from J, the gap between germline ends came to 8 bases. CDR3 length: 12 residues. The CDR3 sequence is CASSTSGYEQYF. CDR3 nucleotides: TGTGCCAGTAGTACCTCAGGTTACGAGCAGTACTTC. Complete variable domain (other parts from reference TRBV19 and TRBJ2-7): DGGITQSPKYLFRKEGQNVTLSCEQNLNHDAMYWYRQDPGQGLRLIYYSQIVNDFQKGDIAEGYSVSREKKESFPLTVTSAQKNPTAFYLCASSTSGYEQYFGPGTRLTVT.

The V call is TRBV11-2, the J call TRBJ2-7; D gene uncertain. CDR1 and CDR2 from the germline V gene are SGHAT and FQNNGV. The CDR3 extends over 13 amino acids. With 5 bases removed from V and 3 bases from J, the gap between germline ends came to 11 bases. CDR3 loop: CASSLNRLYEQYF. DNA for the CDR3: TGTGCCAGCAGCCTAAATAGGCTCTACGAGCAGTACTTC.

V is TRBV5-6 and J is TRBJ2-2; 12 bases align to TRBD1. Germline CDR1 reads SGHDT; CDR2 reads YYEEEE. Trimming took 4 bases from V and 4 from J; bases not matched to a gene: 5. CDR3 length: 16 residues. DNA for the CDR3: TGTGCCAGCAGCCCCGGGACAGGGGGCCGCACCGGGGAGCTGTTTTTT. It translates to CASSPGTGGRTGELFF.

A few counts support this clone. This chain connects TRBV7-2 to TRBJ1-3, with D unclear. CDR1 and CDR2 from the germline V gene are SGHTA and FQGNSA. CDR3 length equals 14 residues. The V gene lost 6 bases and the J gene lost 0 bases, with 9 bases spanning the gap. CDR3 DNA sequence: TGTGCCAGCAGTTCTAAAGCCTCTGGAAACACCATATATTTT. Its protein is CASSSKASGNTIYF.

V gene TRBV6-5 combines with J gene TRBJ1-1; possible D gene TRBD1, 5 bases. This CDR3 has 14 amino acids. Germline CDR1 reads MNHEY; CDR2 reads SVGAGI. The V end lost 2 bases, the J end lost 4 bases, and 11 bases lay between the germline ends. The CDR3 DNA reads as TGTGCCAGCAGTTACCGCGGGAGGGGCACTGAAGCTTTCTTT. It codes for CASSYRGRGTEAFF.

The J gene is TRBJ2-5, the V gene TRBV2; 11 positions match TRBD2. Unmatched junction bases numbered 15, after V lost 7 bases and J lost 5 bases. The germline gives CDR1 SNHLY, CDR2 FYNNEI. The CDR3 is made up of 17 amino acids. CDR3 residues: CASKRDFGTSGTETQYF. The CDR3 DNA sequence: TGTGCCAGCAAAAGGGACTTTGGGACTAGCGGAACCGAGACCCAGTACTTC.

V usage is TRBV27 and J usage is TRBJ2-1; D is unclear. CDR1 and CDR2 from the germline V gene are MNHEY and SMNVEV (reference sequence). Trimming took 1 base from V and 6 from J, leaving 7 bases between them. The CDR3 extends over 13 amino acids. This CDR3 reads CASSLFDPNEQFF. DNA for the CDR3: TGTGCCAGCAGTTTATTTGATCCCAATGAGCAGTTCTTC.

The chain joins TRBV14 to TRBJ2-3; maybe TRBD1 (6 bases). Deletions cut 1 base from V and 2 bases from J, with 16 bases between. Germline values: CDR1 SGHDN, CDR2 FVKESK. The length of the CDR3 is 17 residues. CDR3 coding DNA: TGTGCCAGCAGCCAAGGTACTACCCCAGGGGACACAGATACGCAGTATTTT. Amino acid sequence: CASSQGTTPGDTDTQYF.